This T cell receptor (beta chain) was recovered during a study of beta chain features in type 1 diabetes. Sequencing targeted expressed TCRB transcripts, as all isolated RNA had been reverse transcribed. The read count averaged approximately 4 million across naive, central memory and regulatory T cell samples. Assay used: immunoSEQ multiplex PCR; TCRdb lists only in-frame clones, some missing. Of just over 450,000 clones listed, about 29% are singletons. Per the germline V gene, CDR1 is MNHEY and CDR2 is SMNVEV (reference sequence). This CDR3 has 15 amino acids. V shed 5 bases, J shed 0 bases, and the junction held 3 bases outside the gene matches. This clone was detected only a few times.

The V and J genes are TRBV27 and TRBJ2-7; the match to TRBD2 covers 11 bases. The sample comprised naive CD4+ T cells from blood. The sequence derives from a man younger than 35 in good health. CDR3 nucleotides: TGTGCCAGCAGTATGGGGACTAGCGGCTCCTACGAGCAGTACTTC. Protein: CASSMGTSGSYEQYF.